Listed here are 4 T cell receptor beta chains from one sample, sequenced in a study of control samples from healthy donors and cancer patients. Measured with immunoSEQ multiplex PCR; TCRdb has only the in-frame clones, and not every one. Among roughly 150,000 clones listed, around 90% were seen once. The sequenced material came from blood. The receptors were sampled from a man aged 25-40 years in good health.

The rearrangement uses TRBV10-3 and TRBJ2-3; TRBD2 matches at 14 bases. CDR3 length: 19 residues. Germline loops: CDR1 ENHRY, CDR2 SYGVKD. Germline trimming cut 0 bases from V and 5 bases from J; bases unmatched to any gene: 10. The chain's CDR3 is CAISESNSGTSGSKDTQYF. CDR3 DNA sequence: TGTGCCATCAGTGAGTCGAATAGTGGGACTAGCGGGAGTAAAGATACGCAGTATTTT.

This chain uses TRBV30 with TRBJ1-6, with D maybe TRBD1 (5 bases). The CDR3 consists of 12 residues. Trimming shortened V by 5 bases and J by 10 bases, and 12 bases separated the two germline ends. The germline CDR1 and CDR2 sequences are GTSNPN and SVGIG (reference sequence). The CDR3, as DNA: TGTGCCTGGGGGCAGGGAGACTCACCCCTCCACTTT. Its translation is CAWGQGDSPLHF. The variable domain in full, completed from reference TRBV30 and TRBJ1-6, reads SQTIHQWPATLVQPVGSPLSLECTVEGTSNPNLYWYRQAAGRGLQLLFYSVGIGQISSEVPQNLSASRPQDRQFILSSKKLLLSDSGFYLCAWGQGDSPLHFGNGTRLTVT.

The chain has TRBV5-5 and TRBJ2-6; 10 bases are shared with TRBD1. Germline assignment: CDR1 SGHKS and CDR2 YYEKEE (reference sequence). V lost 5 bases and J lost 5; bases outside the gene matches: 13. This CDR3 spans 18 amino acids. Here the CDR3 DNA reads TGTGCCAGCAGTGGCCCGGGACAGGGGTTTTTAAGGGCCAACGTCCTGACTTTC. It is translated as CASSGPGQGFLRANVLTF. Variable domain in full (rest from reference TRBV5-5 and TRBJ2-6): DAGVTQSPTHLIKTRGQQVTLRCSPISGHKSVSWYQQVLGQGPQFIFQYYEKEERGRGNFPDRFSARQFPNYSSELNVNALLLGDSALYLCASSGPGQGFLRANVLTFGAGSRLTVL.

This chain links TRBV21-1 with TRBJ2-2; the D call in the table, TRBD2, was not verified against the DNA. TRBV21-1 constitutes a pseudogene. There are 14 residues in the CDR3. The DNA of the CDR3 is TGTGCCAGCAGCTCGGAGAACGGGAGTTGGGAGCTGTTTTTT. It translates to CASSSENGSWELFF.